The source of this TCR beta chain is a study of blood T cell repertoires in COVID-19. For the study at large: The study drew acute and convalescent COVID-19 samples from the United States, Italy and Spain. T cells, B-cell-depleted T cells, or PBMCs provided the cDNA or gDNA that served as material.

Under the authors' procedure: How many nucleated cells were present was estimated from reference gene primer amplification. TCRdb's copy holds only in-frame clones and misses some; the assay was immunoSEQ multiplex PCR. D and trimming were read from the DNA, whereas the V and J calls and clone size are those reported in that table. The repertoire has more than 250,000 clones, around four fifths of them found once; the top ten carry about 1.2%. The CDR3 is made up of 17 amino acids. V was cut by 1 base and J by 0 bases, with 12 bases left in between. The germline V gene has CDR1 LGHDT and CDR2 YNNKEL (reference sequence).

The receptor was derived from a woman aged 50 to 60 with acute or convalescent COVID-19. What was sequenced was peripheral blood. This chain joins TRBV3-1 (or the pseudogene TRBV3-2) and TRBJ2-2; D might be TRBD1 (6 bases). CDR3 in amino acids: CASSQVRGRANTGELFF. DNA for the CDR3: TGTGCCAGCAGCCAAGTCAGGGGCAGGGCGAACACCGGGGAGCTGTTTTTT.